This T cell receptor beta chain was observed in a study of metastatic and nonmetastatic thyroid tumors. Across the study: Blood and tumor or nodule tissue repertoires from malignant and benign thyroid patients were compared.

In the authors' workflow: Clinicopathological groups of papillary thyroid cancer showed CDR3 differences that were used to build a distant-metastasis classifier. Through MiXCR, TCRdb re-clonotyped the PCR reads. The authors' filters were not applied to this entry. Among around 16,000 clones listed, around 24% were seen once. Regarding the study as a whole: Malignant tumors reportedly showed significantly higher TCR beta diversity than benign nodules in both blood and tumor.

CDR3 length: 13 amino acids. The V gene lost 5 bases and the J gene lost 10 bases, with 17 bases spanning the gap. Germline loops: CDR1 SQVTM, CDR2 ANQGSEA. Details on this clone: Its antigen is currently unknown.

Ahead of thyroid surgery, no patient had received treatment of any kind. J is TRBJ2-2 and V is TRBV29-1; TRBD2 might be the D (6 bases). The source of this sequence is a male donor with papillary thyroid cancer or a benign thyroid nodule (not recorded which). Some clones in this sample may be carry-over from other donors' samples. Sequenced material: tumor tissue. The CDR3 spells CSVIRTNTLELFF. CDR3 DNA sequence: TGCAGCGTTATACGGACTAACACCTTGGAGCTGTTTTTT.